The sequence of this TCR beta chain was determined in a study of vaccination effects on CD4 cells after COVID-19. Study outcomes and limitations: Healthy vaccine recipients' vaccine-induced clones were almost all SARS-CoV-2 mono-reactive. Recruitment yielded few convalescent patients, and the study had no early post-infection timepoints.

The data were produced by immunoSEQ multiplex PCR, yet TCRdb's version contains in-frame clones alone and is incomplete. The sample includes about 39,000 clones, over 80% of them seen just once. The CDR3 has 15 amino acids. Trimming took 1 base from V and 6 from J; bases not matched to a gene: 5. Per germline, CDR1 SGDLS and CDR2 YYNGEE. Upon completion of roughly ten days in culture, CD4+ T cells were isolated. On day 3 and again on day 7, half the medium was replaced with IL-2 medium. As regards this clone: The antigen is not known.

This receptor was taken from a human donor who received a COVID-19 vaccine. The sequencing here drew on CD4+ T cells from PBMCs cultured without peptide, taken before COVID-19 vaccination. This chain uses TRBV9 with TRBJ2-2, with 8 positions matching TRBD2. The CDR3 DNA follows: TGTGCCAGCAGCGTATTGGGACTAGAGGCCGGGGAGCTGTTTTTT. Residues: CASSVLGLEAGELFF.